Below, 18 T cell receptor beta chains from the same sample are listed, as sequenced in a study of cytomegalovirus exposure and HLA in healthy donors. Repertoires were generated with immunoSEQ multiplex PCR, while TCRdb's copy carries only in-frame clones and drops some. This sample carries around 350,000 clones, roughly 89% of them seen once, and the ten largest clones take roughly 0.83%. The sequenced material came from PBMCs. These receptors all come from a woman under 30 in good health and CMV-seronegative.

This chain uses TRBV7-8 with TRBJ2-7, with TRBD1 matching over 10 bases. The CDR3 runs 15 residues. Germline CDR1 is SGHVS and CDR2 is FQNEAQ. V gave up 8 bases and J gave up 2 bases; unmatched junction bases: 9. CDR3 DNA sequence: TGTGCCAGCCAGCTACGTGGACAGGGGGCCTACGAGCAGTACTTC. This codes for CASQLRGQGAYEQYF.

The rearrangement links TRBV12-2 to TRBJ2-5; TRBD2 is the table's D call, not checked against the DNA. TRBV12-2 is an annotated pseudogene. This CDR3 is 16 amino acids long. The CDR3 region is CASRLGDSGGYETQYF. CDR3 DNA: TGTGCAAGTCGCTTAGGTGATAGCGGGGGGTACGAGACCCAGTACTTC.

The rearrangement uses TRBV5-1 and TRBJ2-3; 10 bases fit TRBD2. The CDR3 has 19 amino acids. Per germline, CDR1 SGHRS and CDR2 YFSETQ. J lost 0 bases, V lost 0 bases, and 10 bases had no gene match. The CDR3 DNA sequence: TGCGCCAGCAGCTTGGGGCTAGCGGGAGTGATTTCTAGCACAGATACGCAGTATTTT. Residues: CASSLGLAGVISSTDTQYF.

This clone occurred a few times. This sequence joins TRBV6-1 and TRBJ2-1; TRBD2 matches at 8 bases. There are 16 residues in the CDR3. J was trimmed by 3 bases and V by 1 base; bases with no gene match: 5. Germline CDR1 reads MNHNS; CDR2 reads SASEGT. The CDR3 region has the DNA TGTGCCAGCAGTGAAGGTGCGGGAGGATTCTACAATGAGCAGTTCTTC. The encoded protein is CASSEGAGGFYNEQFF.

The chain links TRBV6-5 to TRBJ2-7; D remains ambiguous. Germline V lookup: CDR1 MNHEY, CDR2 SVGAGI. The ends were cut back, 0 bases at V and 2 bases at J, with 8 bases in the middle. CDR3 length: 14 amino acids. The CDR3 is CASSYSSGAYEQYF. The DNA of the CDR3 is TGTGCCAGCAGTTACTCTTCCGGTGCCTACGAGCAGTACTTC.

V usage is TRBV7-2 and J usage is TRBJ2-7; TRBD2 matches 10 bases. The CDR3 has 16 amino acids. Per the germline V gene, CDR1 is SGHTA and CDR2 is FQGNSA. V lost 5 bases to trimming and J lost 5 bases; unmatched junction nucleotides: 12. For the CDR3, the DNA is TGTGCCAGCAGCCCGACAATAGCGGGAGGCCCCAACGAGCAGTACTTC. It yields the protein CASSPTIAGGPNEQYF.

This chain links TRBV5-5 with TRBJ1-5, with D perhaps TRBD1 (6 bases). V was cut by 3 bases and J by 0 bases, with 10 bases left in between. The germline gives CDR1 SGHKS, CDR2 YYEKEE (reference sequence). The CDR3 runs 15 residues. CDR3 nucleotide sequence: TGTGCCAGCAGCTGGACAGAATATAGCAATCAGCCCCAGCATTTT. The encoded protein is CASSWTEYSNQPQHF.

V usage is TRBV5-5 and J usage is TRBJ2-1; D remains unclear. Germline lookup yields CDR1 SGHKS and CDR2 YYEKEE (reference sequence). This CDR3 spans 16 amino acids. Trimming left V 2 bases short and J 0 bases short, with 12 bases between. CDR3 bases: TGTGCCAGCAGCTTCATAGCATCGAGCTCCTACAATGAGCAGTTCTTC. Residues: CASSFIASSSYNEQFF.

The chain combines TRBV25-1 with TRBJ1-1, with 7 bases lining up with TRBD1. The CDR3 length is 14 residues. Germline CDR1 is MGHDK and CDR2 is SYGVNS. V trimming: 1 base; J trimming: 4 bases; junction bases outside the gene matches: 3. CDR3 bases: TGTGCCAGCAGTGAATTTGAGGGGGCCACTGAAGCTTTCTTT. As protein: CASSEFEGATEAFF.

The chain links TRBV19 to TRBJ1-5; 7 positions match TRBD1. The CDR3 extends over 13 amino acids. Germline V CDR1 and CDR2: LNHDA, SQIVND (reference sequence). The J segment lost 1 base and the V segment lost 8 bases, leaving 2 bases of the junction unmatched. The chain's CDR3 is CASDRVSNQPQHF. Written as DNA, the CDR3 is TGTGCCAGTGACAGGGTAAGCAATCAGCCCCAGCATTTT.

The rearrangement uses TRBV9 and TRBJ2-7; 11 positions agree with TRBD2. This CDR3 spans 17 amino acids. With 0 bases clipped from V and 2 bases from J, the junction kept 7 bases outside the gene matches. The germline gives CDR1 SGDLS, CDR2 YYNGEE. CDR3 protein: CASSVGSGTSGTYEQYF. The CDR3 DNA follows: TGTGCCAGCAGCGTAGGTTCGGGGACTAGCGGAACCTACGAGCAGTACTTC. The full variable domain, completed using reference TRBV9 and TRBJ2-7, is DSGVTQTPKHLITATGQRVTLRCSPRSGDLSVYWYQQSLDQGLQFLIQYYNGEERAKGNILERFSAQQFPDLHSELNLSSLELGDSALYFCASSVGSGTSGTYEQYFGPGTRLTVT.

This clone was found a few times. The rearrangement uses TRBV28 and TRBJ1-2; D might be TRBD1 (5 bases). In germline, CDR1 is MDHEN, CDR2 SYDVKM. The germline V and J ends were trimmed by 5 bases and 5 bases, with 12 bases remaining between them. The CDR3 is made up of 13 amino acids. CDR3: CASSLGAGYGYTF. CDR3 nucleotide sequence: TGTGCCAGCAGTCTAGGGGCGGGGTATGGCTACACCTTC.

The chain couples TRBV6-5 to TRBJ2-3; a weak D match, TRBD1 (5 bases). Germline CDR1 and CDR2: MNHEY and SVGAGI. Trimming took 6 bases from V and 5 from J, leaving 15 bases between them. This CDR3 contains 14 residues. The CDR3 DNA is TGTGCCAGCAGAACCCACGGACAAGTAGATACGCAGTATTTT. It yields the protein CASRTHGQVDTQYF.

This chain joins TRBV7-9 and TRBJ1-4; D is possibly TRBD1 (6 bases). The ends were cut back, 3 bases at V and 8 bases at J, with 13 bases in the middle. CDR1 and CDR2 from the germline V gene are SEHNR and FQNEAQ (reference sequence). This CDR3 region has 14 residues. CDR3 residues: CASSFVQGREKLFF. CDR3 nucleotides: TGTGCCAGCAGCTTCGTACAGGGCCGCGAAAAACTGTTTTTT. The full variable domain, in which reference TRBV7-9 and TRBJ1-4 provide the parts outside the CDR3, is DTGVSQNPRHKITKRGQNVTFRCDPISEHNRLYWYRQTLGQGPEFLTYFQNEAQLEKSRLLSDRFSAERPKGSFSTLEIQRTEQGDSAMYLCASSFVQGREKLFFGSGTQLSVL.

The V and J genes are TRBV18 and TRBJ2-1; 7 bases fit TRBD1. Germline V gene sequence: CDR1 KGHSH, CDR2 LQKENI. V shed 0 bases, J shed 4 bases, and the junction held 3 bases outside the gene matches. The CDR3 spans 15 residues. CDR3 sequence (DNA): TGTGCCAGCTCACCACCGGGACAGATATACAATGAGCAGTTCTTC. Amino acid sequence: CASSPPGQIYNEQFF.

This clone appeared a single time. This chain joins TRBV2 and TRBJ2-7; 9 bases align to TRBD1. The V gene's germline CDR1 is SNHLY and CDR2 FYNNEI. The trim removed 6 bases at V and 3 bases at J, leaving 6 bases unmatched. The CDR3 extends over 14 amino acids. In DNA form, the CDR3 reads TGTGCCAGCAGGTCGGGACAGGGATACTACGAGCAGTACTTC. Its protein product is CASRSGQGYYEQYF. Full variable domain (missing parts from reference TRBV2 and TRBJ2-7): EPEVTQTPSHQVTQMGQEVILRCVPISNHLYFYWYRQILGQKVEFLVSFYNNEISEKSEIFDDQFSVERPDGSNFTLKIRSTKLEDSAMYFCASRSGQGYYEQYFGPGTRLTVT.

The chain recombines TRBV30 with TRBJ2-7; TRBD2 is a possible D gene (5 bases). The V gene's germline CDR1 is GTSNPN and CDR2 SVGIG (reference sequence). CDR3 length: 11 residues. The germline V and J ends were trimmed by 3 bases and 6 bases, with 9 bases remaining between them. The CDR3 loop is CAWSMAGEQYF. Here the CDR3 DNA reads TGTGCCTGGAGCATGGCGGGCGAGCAGTACTTC.

CDR3 amino acids: CATHEGGSNQPQHF. CDR3 sequence (DNA): TGTGCCACCCACGAGGGTGGGAGCAATCAGCCCCAGCATTTT. The chain has TRBV10-3 and TRBJ1-5; D remains unclear. V was trimmed by 10 bases and J by 1 base, leaving 14 bases between them. The CDR3 consists of 14 residues. Germline CDR1 reads ENHRY; CDR2 reads SYGVKD.